A selection of T cell receptor beta chains follows, all from one sample in a study of T cell changes during pregnancy in multiple sclerosis. Clones were sequenced by immunoSEQ multiplex PCR, and TCRdb holds only the in-frame ones, with some missing. The sample lists just over 90,000 clones, around 91% occurring once. Sequences were derived from peripheral blood, sampled after pregnancy. The receptors come from a female donor in good health, enrolled as a control in a pregnancy study. Each CDR3 is given with its conserved first and last residue. Each record gives: D gene, V gene, J gene, clone size, CDR3 DNA, CDR3 protein. A D gene is named only where the DNA matches it firmly. The size field is filled for only some rows; it gives once, few, many or a size class.

>TRBD1|TRBV15|TRBJ1-4|-
TGTGCCACCAGCAGATCGGGACAGGGAGGGTGGCAAAAACTGTTTTTT
CATSRSGQGGWQKLFF
>-|TRBV15|TRBJ1-1|-
TGTGCCACGACCAAGGGGTCGTCCGCAGCTTTCTTT
CATTKGSSAAFF
>TRBD2|TRBV9|TRBJ2-7|-
TGTGCCAGCAGCGTAGGAGCGGGGGCCCCTTACGAGCAGTACTTC
CASSVGAGAPYEQYF
>-|TRBV4-2|TRBJ2-3|-
TGTGCCAGCAGCCAAGATCAGGGAGATACGCAGTATTTT
CASSQDQGDTQYF
>-|TRBV28|TRBJ2-3|-
TGTGCCAGCAGTCCAGGACAGACTAGCACAGATACGCAGTATTTT
CASSPGQTSTDTQYF
>TRBD2|TRBV7-2|TRBJ2-5|once
TGTGCCAGCAGCTCGCGAGCGGGGGGGAAGCGCGAGACCCAGTACTTC
CASSSRAGGKRETQYF
>-|TRBV29-1|TRBJ2-7|-
TGCAGCGTTGAAAACAGCCCCTACGAGCAGTACTTC
CSVENSPYEQYF
>-|TRBV9|TRBJ1-3|-
TGTGCCAGCAGCGTAGATCTGGGGGCGAGATCTGGAAACACCATATATTTT
CASSVDLGARSGNTIYF
>-|TRBV19|TRBJ2-1|-
TGTGCCAGTAGTACCGGGACCTACAATGAGCAGTTCTTC
CASSTGTYNEQFF
>-|TRBV18|TRBJ1-1|-
TGTGCCAGCTCGTCCGGACAGTCCTTTGAAGCTTTCTTT
CASSSGQSFEAFF
>-|TRBV4-1|TRBJ1-1|-
TGCGCCAGCAGCCAAGTTGCGGGGGGCCTTTTCTTGAACACTGAAGCTTTCTTT
CASSQVAGGLFLNTEAFF
>TRBD2|TRBV29-1|TRBJ2-7|-
TGCAGCGTCGCTAGCGGGGGATATTCTGTAGAGCAGTACTTC
CSVASGGYSVEQYF
>-|TRBV18|TRBJ2-7|-
TGTGCCAGCTCATCAGGTAGCTCCTACGAGCAGTACTTC
CASSSGSSYEQYF
>-|TRBV7-2|TRBJ1-1|-
TGTGCCAGCAGCCCACACGCAAACACTGAAGCTTTCTTT
CASSPHANTEAFF